Following are 10 T cell receptor beta chains from one sample sequenced in a study of T cells after yellow fever vaccination. TCRdb reprocessed the 5' RACE reads with MiXCR, giving one entry per CDR3 protein. The data contain some 320,000 distinct CDR3 sequences, around 4.4% of them singletons. The specimen was PBMCs, collected 15 days after the yellow fever booster vaccination. The origin of the receptors is a man aged 18 to 29 who received the YFV17D yellow fever vaccine.

This clonotype appeared a few times. V is TRBV7-2 and J is TRBJ2-5; weak D call: TRBD2 (5 bases). The germline V gene has CDR1 SGHTA and CDR2 FQGNSA. CDR3 length: 12 residues. V lost 8 bases and J lost 4, with 11 bases in between. The CDR3 DNA is TGTGCCAGCTGCCCCGCGGGAGAGACCCAGTACTTC. This sequence encodes CASCPAGETQYF.

At least ten counts were recorded for this clonotype. The chain has TRBV4-3 and TRBJ2-3, with D maybe TRBD2 (5 bases). Germline V gives CDR1 LGHNA, CDR2 YSLEER. This CDR3 has 17 amino acids. V was clipped by 5 bases and J by 0 bases, with 18 bases between them. The CDR3 nucleotides are TGCGCCAGCAGCGAAACTTCCCGGGATACTAGCACAGATACGCAGTATTTT. It translates to CASSETSRDTSTDTQYF.

The chain links TRBV3-2 to TRBJ2-2; the tabulated D call, TRBD1, remains unverified against the DNA. TRBV3-2 represents a pseudogene. There are 20 residues in the CDR3. The CDR3 sequence is CASSQDHVPDRGQDTGELFF. CDR3 DNA: TGTGCCAGCAGCCAAGACCACGTCCCAGACAGGGGGCAAGACACCGGGGAGCTGTTTTTT.

The rearrangement joins TRBV20-1 to TRBJ2-5; D gene unclear. The CDR3 consists of 13 residues. V gave up 1 base and J gave up 2 bases, with 8 bases separating them. Germline V lookup: CDR1 DFQATT, CDR2 SNEGSKA (reference sequence). The DNA for the CDR3 is TGCAGTGCTAGAGGTCCAGTTCAAGAGACCCAGTACTTC. Its translation: CSARGPVQETQYF.

This clonotype has only a few counts. V usage is TRBV12-3 or TRBV12-4 and J usage is TRBJ2-5, with D unresolved. This CDR3 has 14 residues. Trimming shortened V by 3 bases and J by 6 bases, and 14 bases separated the two germline ends. CDR3 region: CASSLDRARQTQYF. DNA for the CDR3: TGTGCCAGCAGTTTGGATAGGGCTCGTCAGACCCAGTACTTC.

This clonotype was detected a few times. This chain links TRBV27 with TRBJ2-7; maybe TRBD1 (6 bases). The CDR3 runs to 13 residues. In germline, CDR1 is MNHEY, CDR2 SMNVEV (reference sequence). V was shortened by 6 bases and J by 2 bases, with 11 bases between the two germline ends. CDR3 sequence: CASRGGGPYEQYF. The CDR3 region has the DNA TGTGCCAGCAGGGGTGGGGGCCCCTACGAGCAGTACTTC.

The chain is built from TRBV14 and TRBJ2-1; 7 nucleotides agree with TRBD2. The CDR3 totals 13 residues. CDR1 is SGHDN, CDR2 FVKESK, per germline. Losses at the gene ends were 3 bases for V and 9 bases for J; bases not matched to a gene: 5. CDR3 DNA: TGTGCCAGCAGCCAGTCTTCGGGAGGTGAGCAGTTCTTC. This sequence encodes CASSQSSGGEQFF.

This clonotype occurred many times. The rearrangement joins TRBV18 to TRBJ2-3; 7 nucleotides line up with TRBD1. CDR3 length equals 15 residues. Per germline, CDR1 KGHSH and CDR2 LQKENI. V was pared by 4 bases and J by 0 bases, with 4 bases of the junction left unmatched. CDR3 bases: TGTGCCAGCTCACAGAGGGGGCAAAGCACAGATACGCAGTATTTT. It is translated as CASSQRGQSTDTQYF.

The sample holds a few counts of this clonotype. This chain uses TRBV7-9 with TRBJ2-2, with a tentative D call TRBD2 (6 bases). Germline CDR1 SEHNR, CDR2 FQNEAQ (reference sequence). Deletions cut 0 bases from V and 3 bases from J, with 11 bases between. CDR3 length: 16 amino acids. CDR3 coding DNA: TGTGCCAGCAGCTTAGCGCCCGGGGGAGACACCGGGGAGCTGTTTTTT. Translation: CASSLAPGGDTGELFF. The full variable domain, completed using reference TRBV7-9 and TRBJ2-2, is DTGVSQNPRHKITKRGQNVTFRCDPISEHNRLYWYRQTLGQGPEFLTYFQNEAQLEKSRLLSDRFSAERPKGSFSTLEIQRTEQGDSAMYLCASSLAPGGDTGELFFGEGSRLTVL.

A word on this clonotype: One base away lies a much larger clone, so this may be a sequencing read error. V gene TRBV4-1 combines with J gene TRBJ1-2; a weak D match, TRBD1 (6 bases). CDR3 length: 14 residues. Germline values: CDR1 MGHRA, CDR2 YSYEKL. The CDR3 sequence: CASSQSSGAYGFTF. CDR3 coding DNA: TGCGCCAGCAGCCAATCGTCAGGGGCCTATGGCTTCACCTTC.